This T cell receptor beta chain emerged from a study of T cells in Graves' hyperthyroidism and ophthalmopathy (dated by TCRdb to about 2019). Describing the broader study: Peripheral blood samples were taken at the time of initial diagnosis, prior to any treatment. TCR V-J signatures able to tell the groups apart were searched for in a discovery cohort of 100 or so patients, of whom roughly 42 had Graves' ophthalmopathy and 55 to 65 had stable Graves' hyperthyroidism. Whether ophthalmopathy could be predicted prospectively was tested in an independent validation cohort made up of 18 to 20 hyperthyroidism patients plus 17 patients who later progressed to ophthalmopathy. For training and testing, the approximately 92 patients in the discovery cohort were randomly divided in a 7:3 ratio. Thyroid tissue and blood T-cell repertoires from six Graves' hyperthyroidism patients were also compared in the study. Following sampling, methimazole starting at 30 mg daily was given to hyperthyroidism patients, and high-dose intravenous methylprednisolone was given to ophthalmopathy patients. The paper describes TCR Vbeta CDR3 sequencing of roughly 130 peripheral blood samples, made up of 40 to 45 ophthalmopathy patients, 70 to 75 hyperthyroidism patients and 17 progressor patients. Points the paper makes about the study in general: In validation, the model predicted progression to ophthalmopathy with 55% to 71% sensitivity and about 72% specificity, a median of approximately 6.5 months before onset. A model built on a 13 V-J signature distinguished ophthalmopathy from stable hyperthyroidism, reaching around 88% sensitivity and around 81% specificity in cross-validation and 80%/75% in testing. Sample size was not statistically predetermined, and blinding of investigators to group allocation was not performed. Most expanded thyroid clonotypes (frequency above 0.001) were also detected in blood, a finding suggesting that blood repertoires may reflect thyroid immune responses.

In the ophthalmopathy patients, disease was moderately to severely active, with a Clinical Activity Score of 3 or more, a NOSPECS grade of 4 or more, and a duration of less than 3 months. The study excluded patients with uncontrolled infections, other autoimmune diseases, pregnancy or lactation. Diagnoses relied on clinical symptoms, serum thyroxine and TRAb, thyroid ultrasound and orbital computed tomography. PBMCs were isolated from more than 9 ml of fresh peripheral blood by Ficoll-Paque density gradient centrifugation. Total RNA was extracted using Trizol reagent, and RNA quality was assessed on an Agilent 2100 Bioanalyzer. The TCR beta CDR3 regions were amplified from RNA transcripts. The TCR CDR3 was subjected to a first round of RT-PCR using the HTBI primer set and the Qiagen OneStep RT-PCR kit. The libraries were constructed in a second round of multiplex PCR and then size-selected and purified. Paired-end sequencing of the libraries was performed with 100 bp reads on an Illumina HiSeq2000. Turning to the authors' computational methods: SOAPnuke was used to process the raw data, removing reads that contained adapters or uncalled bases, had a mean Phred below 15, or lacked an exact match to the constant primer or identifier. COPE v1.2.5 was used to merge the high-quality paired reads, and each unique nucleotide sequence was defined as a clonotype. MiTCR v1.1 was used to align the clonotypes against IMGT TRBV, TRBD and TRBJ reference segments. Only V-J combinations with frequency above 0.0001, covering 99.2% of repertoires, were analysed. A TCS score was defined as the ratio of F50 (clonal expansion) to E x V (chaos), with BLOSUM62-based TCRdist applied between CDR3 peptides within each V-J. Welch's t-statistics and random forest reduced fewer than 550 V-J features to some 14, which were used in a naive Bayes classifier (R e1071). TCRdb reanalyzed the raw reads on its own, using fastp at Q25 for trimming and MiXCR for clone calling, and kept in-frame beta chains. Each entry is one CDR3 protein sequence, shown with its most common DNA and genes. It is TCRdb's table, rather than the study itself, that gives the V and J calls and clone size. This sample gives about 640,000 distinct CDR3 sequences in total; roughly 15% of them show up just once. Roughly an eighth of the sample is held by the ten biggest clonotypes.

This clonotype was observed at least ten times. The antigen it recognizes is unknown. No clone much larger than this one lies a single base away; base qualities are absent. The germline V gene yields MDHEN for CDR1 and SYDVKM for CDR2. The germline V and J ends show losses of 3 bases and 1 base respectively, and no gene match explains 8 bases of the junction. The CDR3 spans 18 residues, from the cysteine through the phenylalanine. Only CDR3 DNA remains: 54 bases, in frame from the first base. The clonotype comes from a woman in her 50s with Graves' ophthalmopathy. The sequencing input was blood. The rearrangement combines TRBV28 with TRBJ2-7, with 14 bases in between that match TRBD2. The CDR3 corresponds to CASSFQTSGRVGSYEQYF. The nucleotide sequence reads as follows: TGTGCCAGCAGTTTCCAGACTAGCGGGAGGGTTGGGTCCTACGAGCAGTACTTC.